The 8 T cell receptor beta chains reported below all come from one sample, sequenced in a study of T cells in Graves' hyperthyroidism and ophthalmopathy. Authors of the study amplified TCR beta CDR3 regions from RNA transcripts. The HTBI set primed first-round TCR CDR3 RT-PCR. TCRdb processed the multiplex PCR reads anew with MiXCR; each CDR3 protein has one entry. The sample has under 350,000 distinct CDR3 sequences, around 13% seen once. The sample taken for sequencing was blood. The receptor set was obtained from a woman between 40 and 55 years old with Graves' hyperthyroidism.

On this clonotype itself: A read error is possible here, since a much larger clone lies one base away. The chain employs TRBV2 and TRBJ2-7; TRBD2 agrees at 16 bases. Germline lookup yields CDR1 SNHLY and CDR2 FYNNEI. This CDR3 is built from 13 residues. The V and J ends lost 8 bases and 7 bases, in that order; junction bases with no gene match: 2. CDR3 loop: CASSGLAGGEQYF. DNA for the CDR3: TGTGCCAGCTCGGGACTAGCGGGAGGGGAGCAGTACTTC.

In its sample, this clonotype was seen many times. The chain has TRBV7-9 and TRBJ2-1; 7 bases line up with TRBD2. Germline values: CDR1 SEHNR, CDR2 FQNEAQ (reference sequence). V gave up 5 bases and J gave up 9 bases; unmatched junction bases: 13. The CDR3 is made up of 15 amino acids. CDR3 bases: TGTGCCAGCAGCCTATGGTCGGGAGGCGTGGCTGAGCAGTTCTTC. This codes for CASSLWSGGVAEQFF.

The chain uses TRBV19 and TRBJ2-7, with a weak D call TRBD1 (5 bases). Trimming removed 6 bases at V and 5 bases at J, with 14 bases between. CDR3 size: 13 residues. Germline V gene lookup returns CDR1 LNHDA and CDR2 SQIVND (reference sequence). CDR3 nucleotide sequence: TGTGCCAGTAGCCCAACAGGTATCCACGAGCAGTACTTC. Its protein product is CASSPTGIHEQYF.

This clonotype was seen at least ten times. V usage is TRBV6-5 and J usage is TRBJ2-5, with D hard to call. This CDR3 contains 14 residues. Germline V gene sequence: CDR1 MNHEY, CDR2 SVGAGI. V lost 0 bases to trimming and J lost 5 bases, with 10 bases between them. The CDR3 reads CASSYSPARETQYF. CDR3 DNA sequence: TGTGCCAGCAGTTACTCACCTGCCAGGGAGACCCAGTACTTC.

This clonotype was recorded many times. The chain has TRBV28 and TRBJ1-4; a possible D gene is TRBD1 (5 bases). The germline V and J ends were trimmed by 3 bases and 0 bases, with 14 bases remaining between them. Germline CDR1 is MDHEN and CDR2 is SYDVKM. The CDR3 loop spans 17 amino acids. This CDR3 is CASSLSTGKATNEKLFF. The CDR3, as DNA: TGTGCCAGCAGTTTGAGCACAGGAAAAGCAACTAATGAAAAACTGTTTTTT. The full variable domain, in which reference TRBV28 and TRBJ1-4 provide the parts outside the CDR3, is DVKVTQSSRYLVKRTGEKVFLECVQDMDHENMFWYRQDPGLGLRLIYFSYDVKMKEKGDIPEGYSVSREKKERFSLILESASTNQTSMYLCASSLSTGKATNEKLFFGSGTQLSVL.

The sample holds many counts of this clonotype. The chain employs TRBV20-1 and TRBJ2-3; D might be TRBD2 (5 bases). There are 15 residues in the CDR3. The V end was cut by 4 bases, the J end by 1 base, with 15 bases between. The germline gives CDR1 DFQATT, CDR2 SNEGSKA (reference sequence). CDR3 region: CSANWVRARTDTQYF. The CDR3 bases are TGCAGTGCTAACTGGGTGCGGGCCCGCACAGATACGCAGTATTTT.

This clonotype was seen only once. The chain employs TRBV5-1 and TRBJ1-6; D perhaps matches TRBD1 (5 bases). The CDR3 extends over 14 amino acids. V was trimmed by 3 bases and J by 7 bases, leaving 11 bases between them. Germline V CDR1 and CDR2: SGHRS, YFSETQ. CDR3 sequence: CASSWDGENSPLHF. In DNA, the CDR3 is TGCGCCAGCAGCTGGGACGGCGAGAATTCACCCCTCCACTTT.

The sample holds a few counts of this clonotype. V usage is TRBV19 and J usage is TRBJ2-1; 8 bases map to TRBD1. The ends lost 10 bases at V and 4 bases at J; junction bases unmatched: 18. CDR1 is LNHDA and CDR2 is SQIVND in the germline V gene (reference sequence). The CDR3 is 17 amino acids. The chain's CDR3 is CATKGRTGTKGYNEQFF. In DNA form, the CDR3 reads TGTGCCACCAAAGGGAGGACAGGGACCAAGGGATACAATGAGCAGTTCTTC.